The present entry profiles one TCR beta chain with its context. Germline CDR1 is LGHNA and CDR2 is YSLEER. The junction had 7 bases not matched to a gene; V was cut back by 1 base and J by 9 bases. The CDR3 runs 16 residues. This entry comes from a study of blood T cell repertoires in COVID-19. Study-level background: PBMCs, B-cell-depleted T cells, or T cells provided the cDNA or gDNA that made up the material.

Only in-frame clones appear in the TCRdb table, and some are missing; sequencing was by immunoSEQ multiplex PCR. The table shows some 220,000 clones, with more than 80% occurring only once. Seattle patients were enrolled while actively infected and followed longitudinally. The chain joins TRBV4-3 to TRBJ1-5; the match to TRBD1 covers 12 bases. What was sequenced was peripheral blood. This sequence originates from a woman aged 25-40 years with COVID-19, enrolled during active disease. The CDR3 loop is CASSQAFGTGGLPQHF. The CDR3 region has the DNA TGCGCCAGCAGCCAAGCCTTCGGGACAGGGGGCCTGCCCCAGCATTTT.